The count of the clone carrying this T cell receptor beta chain is one. The target antigen is unknown. This record belongs to a study of cytomegalovirus exposure and HLA in healthy donors. In the PCR, 60 Vbeta and 13 Jbeta primers were used. Authors' data handling: Roughly 11 million shared chains were among approximately 80 million unique TCR beta chains counted in a later analysis. Only in-frame clones appear in the TCRdb table, and some are missing; sequencing was by immunoSEQ multiplex PCR. V and J calls and clone size come straight from that table; D and trimming were deduced from the DNA. The sample lists fewer than 250,000 clones, approximately 78% occurring once. Study outcomes and limitations: The majority of CMV-associated TCR beta chains were reported as apparently HLA-restricted in a later analysis. Reportedly, fewer N-insertions than the approximately 650-donor mean appeared in an Asian-associated ancestry cluster in a later analysis. For most TCR sequences rarity was the rule, although some public TCRs occurred in many donors.

What was sequenced was PBMCs. The sequence came from a male donor in good health and CMV-seronegative.

Here the CDR3 reads CASSQGWTSGRHEQFF. Written as DNA, the CDR3 is TGCGCCAGCAGCCAAGGTTGGACTAGCGGGAGACATGAGCAGTTCTTC. This chain uses TRBV4-1 with TRBJ2-1; 13 bases are shared with TRBD2. Trimming cost V 1 base and J 8 bases; bases outside gene matches: 5. The CDR3 runs to 16 residues. The V gene's germline CDR1 is MGHRA and CDR2 YSYEKL.